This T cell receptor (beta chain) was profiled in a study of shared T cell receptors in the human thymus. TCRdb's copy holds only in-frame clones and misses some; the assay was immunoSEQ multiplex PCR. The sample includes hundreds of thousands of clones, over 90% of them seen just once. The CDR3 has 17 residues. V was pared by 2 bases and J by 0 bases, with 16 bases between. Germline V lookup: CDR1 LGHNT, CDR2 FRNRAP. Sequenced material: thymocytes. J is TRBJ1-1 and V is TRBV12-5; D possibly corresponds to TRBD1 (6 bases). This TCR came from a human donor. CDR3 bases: TGTGCTAGTGGTTTGCCCTTACCCGGGACACTGAACACTGAAGCTTTCTTT. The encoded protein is CASGLPLPGTLNTEAFF.